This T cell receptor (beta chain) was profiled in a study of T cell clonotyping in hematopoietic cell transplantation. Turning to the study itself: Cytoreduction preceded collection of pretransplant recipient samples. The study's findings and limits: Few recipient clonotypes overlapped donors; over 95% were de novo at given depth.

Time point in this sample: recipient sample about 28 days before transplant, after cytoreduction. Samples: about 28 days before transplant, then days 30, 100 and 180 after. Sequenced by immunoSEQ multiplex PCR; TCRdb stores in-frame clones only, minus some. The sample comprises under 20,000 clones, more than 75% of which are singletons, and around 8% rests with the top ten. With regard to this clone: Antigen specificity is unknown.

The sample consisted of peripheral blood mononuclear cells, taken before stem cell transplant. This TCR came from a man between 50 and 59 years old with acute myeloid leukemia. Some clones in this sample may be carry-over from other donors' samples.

The CDR3 loop reads CAIPGQHEYRLSTFF. CDR3 in DNA: TGTGCCATACCGGGACAGCATGAATACCGATTGTCTACTTTCTTT. The V and J genes are TRBV2 and TRBJ1-1, with 7 bases aligning to TRBD1. The ends lost 10 bases at V and 12 bases at J; junction bases unmatched: 23. The germline V gene has CDR1 SNHLY and CDR2 FYNNEI. The CDR3 sequence is 15 residues long.